One sample yielded the 26 T cell receptor beta chains listed below, sequenced in a study of cytomegalovirus exposure and HLA in healthy donors. Both 60 Vbeta primers and 13 Jbeta primers went into the PCR. Here immunoSEQ multiplex PCR was the method, and the copy in TCRdb shows in-frame clones only, minus some. The sample yields some 90,000 clones, approximately 76% seen once. The sample taken for sequencing was PBMCs. These receptors all stem from a man between 25 and 39 years old in good health and CMV-seropositive.

The genes are TRBV28 and TRBJ1-4; TRBD1 matches at 7 bases. CDR1 is MDHEN, CDR2 SYDVKM, per germline. The CDR3 is made up of 14 amino acids. The V and J ends lost 5 bases and 8 bases, in that order; junction bases with no gene match: 8. CDR3 loop: CASSTDRVGEKLFF. CDR3 sequence (DNA): TGTGCCAGCAGTACTGACAGGGTAGGGGAAAAACTGTTTTTT. Combining the CDR3 with reference TRBV28 and TRBJ1-4 gives the whole variable domain DVKVTQSSRYLVKRTGEKVFLECVQDMDHENMFWYRQDPGLGLRLIYFSYDVKMKEKGDIPEGYSVSREKKERFSLILESASTNQTSMYLCASSTDRVGEKLFFGSGTQLSVL.

This clone was detected only once. The chain employs TRBV5-1 and TRBJ2-1; 7 bases map to TRBD1. The CDR3 has 15 residues. Germline V gene sequence: CDR1 SGHRS, CDR2 YFSETQ. V shed 2 bases and J 0 bases; nucleotides not matched to a gene: 2. The CDR3 bases are TGCGCCAGCAGCTTACAGGGGAGCTCCTACAATGAGCAGTTCTTC. It codes for CASSLQGSSYNEQFF.

This chain connects TRBV19 to TRBJ2-5, with 7 positions matching TRBD2. The germline V gene encodes CDR1 LNHDA and CDR2 SQIVND (reference sequence). V lost 3 bases, J lost 2 bases, and 3 bases stayed unmatched. The CDR3 totals 14 residues. As DNA, the CDR3 is TGTGCCAGTAGTATTGCTAGCGGACAAGAGACCCAGTACTTC. It encodes CASSIASGQETQYF.

CDR3 protein: CASSPLAGALWNEQFF. In nucleotides, the CDR3 is TGTGCCAGCAGCCCACTAGCGGGAGCGTTGTGGAATGAGCAGTTCTTC. The chain combines TRBV14 with TRBJ2-1; 11 nucleotides agree with TRBD2. The CDR3 is 16 amino acids. Trimming removed 4 bases from V and 7 bases from J; junction bases left unmatched: 9. The V gene's germline CDR1 is SGHDN and CDR2 FVKESK.

This rearrangement joins TRBV5-1 to TRBJ1-5, with a tentative D call TRBD1 (5 bases). The germline V and J ends were trimmed by 0 bases and 4 bases, with 5 bases remaining between them. This CDR3 contains 13 residues. The germline CDR1 and CDR2 sequences are SGHRS and YFSETQ. Here the CDR3 DNA reads TGCGCCAGCAGCTTGGACAGGAATCAGCCCCAGCATTTT. Protein: CASSLDRNQPQHF. Filled out from reference TRBV5-1 and TRBJ1-5, the complete variable domain reads KAGVTQTPRYLIKTRGQQVTLSCSPISGHRSVSWYQQTPGQGLQFLFEYFSETQRNKGNFPGRFSGRQFSNSRSEMNVSTLELGDSALYLCASSLDRNQPQHFGDGTRLSIL.

This clone was found a few times. The chain combines TRBV18 with TRBJ1-1; a weak D match, TRBD1 (5 bases). This CDR3 region has 13 residues. V lost 4 bases, J lost 1 base, and 7 bases lay in between. Germline V CDR1 and CDR2: KGHSH, LQKENI. CDR3 DNA: TGTGCCAGCTCACAACAGGCGAACACTGAAGCTTTCTTT. Amino acids: CASSQQANTEAFF.

The chain employs TRBV10-3 and TRBJ2-1; TRBD1 agrees at 11 bases. CDR1 and CDR2 from the germline V gene are ENHRY and SYGVKD. The CDR3 loop spans 16 amino acids. The ends lost 5 bases at V and 8 bases at J; junction bases unmatched: 11. In nucleotides, the CDR3 is TGTGCCATCAGTCCCGGGACAGGGGGGAGGACCGATGAGCAGTTCTTC. Protein product: CAISPGTGGRTDEQFF.

The chain recombines TRBV27 with TRBJ2-7; possible D gene TRBD2, 5 bases. CDR3 length equals 14 residues. The V end lost 6 bases, the J end lost 0 bases, and 12 bases lay between the germline ends. Germline loops: CDR1 MNHEY, CDR2 SMNVEV (reference sequence). The CDR3 loop is CASSPYEGSYEQYF. The CDR3 coding sequence is TGTGCCAGCAGCCCCTATGAGGGCTCCTACGAGCAGTACTTC.

On this clone: Other DNA sequences from this sample encode an identical CDR3 as well. The chain carries TRBV4-1 and TRBJ2-7, with a possible D match to TRBD2 (5 bases). V lost 1 base to trimming and J lost 3 bases, with 10 bases between them. The CDR3 covers 14 residues. CDR1 is MGHRA, CDR2 YSYEKL, per germline. CDR3 in DNA: TGCGCCAGCAGCCAAGGTGAGCGGCTCTACGAGCAGTACTTC. Protein sequence: CASSQGERLYEQYF.

The table lists this clone with a count of one. The V call is TRBV19, the J call TRBJ1-5, with a possible D match to TRBD1 (5 bases). CDR3 length: 13 amino acids. Germline values: CDR1 LNHDA, CDR2 SQIVND (reference sequence). Trimming took 7 bases from V and 4 from J, leaving 11 bases between them. CDR3 in amino acids: CASNQGWNQPQHF. CDR3 coding DNA: TGTGCCAGTAATCAGGGTTGGAATCAGCCCCAGCATTTT.

The CDR3 DNA reads as TGTGCCAGCAGTTCCTTGGGCCGGACAGGGACCGGCACAGATACGCAGTATTTT. Translated, it gives CASSSLGRTGTGTDTQYF. The V call is TRBV28, the J call TRBJ2-3; 8 bases map to TRBD1. CDR3 length: 18 residues. With 4 bases clipped from V and 1 base from J, the junction kept 13 bases outside the gene matches. Germline CDR1 MDHEN, CDR2 SYDVKM.

The chain links TRBV2 to TRBJ1-6; D gene ambiguous. Germline assignment: CDR1 SNHLY and CDR2 FYNNEI. This CDR3 is 14 amino acids long. V lost 10 bases to trimming and J lost 6 bases, with 16 bases between them. The CDR3 region has the DNA TGTGCCACCAGCAGTGGAGCCGTTAATTCACCCCTCCACTTT. Translation gives CATSSGAVNSPLHF.

J is TRBJ1-1 and V is TRBV6-5; TRBD1 is a possible D gene (5 bases). Looked up from germline, CDR1 is MNHEY and CDR2 is SVGAGI. This CDR3 comprises 14 residues. With 7 bases removed from V and 4 bases from J, the gap between germline ends came to 16 bases. In DNA form, the CDR3 reads TGTGCCAGCACCTACAGGTTTCCCCCCACTGAAGCTTTCTTT. It yields the protein CASTYRFPPTEAFF.

J is TRBJ2-1 and V is TRBV5-4, with TRBD2 matching 8 bases. The CDR3 extends over 15 amino acids. With V trimmed by 6 bases and J by 2 bases, 7 bases remained unmatched. CDR1 SGHNT and CDR2 YYREEE come from the germline V gene (reference sequence). CDR3 region: CASTGGVSTYNEQFF. The DNA of the CDR3 is TGTGCCAGCACGGGGGGGGTGAGTACCTACAATGAGCAGTTCTTC.

This clone was seen more than once but under ten times. The chain has TRBV6-5 and TRBJ1-3, with a weak D call TRBD1 (5 bases). Germline CDR1 and CDR2: MNHEY and SVGAGI. V was trimmed by 5 bases and J by 2 bases, leaving 10 bases between them. The CDR3 is 14 residues long. The CDR3: CASSGAGAGNTIYF. The CDR3 coding sequence is TGTGCCAGCAGTGGGGCTGGAGCTGGAAACACCATATATTTT.

The chain joins TRBV7-9 to TRBJ1-4, with TRBD1 as a possible D gene (6 bases). The germline gives CDR1 SEHNR, CDR2 FQNEAQ (reference sequence). V gave up 6 bases and J gave up 8 bases, with 19 bases separating them. CDR3 length equals 15 residues. The CDR3 DNA follows: TGTGCCAGCAGTTCATCAGACAGGCCACGGGAAAAACTGTTTTTT. It codes for CASSSSDRPREKLFF.

This rearrangement joins TRBV19 to TRBJ1-3; 8 bases are shared with TRBD1. The CDR3 loop spans 15 amino acids. V shed 7 bases and J 2 bases; nucleotides not matched to a gene: 7. Germline lookup yields CDR1 LNHDA and CDR2 SQIVND (reference sequence). Written as DNA, the CDR3 is TGTGCCAGTACCTGGACAGGGAGTGCTGGAAACACCATATATTTT. Translated, it gives CASTWTGSAGNTIYF. Variable domain in full (rest from reference TRBV19 and TRBJ1-3): DGGITQSPKYLFRKEGQNVTLSCEQNLNHDAMYWYRQDPGQGLRLIYYSQIVNDFQKGDIAEGYSVSREKKESFPLTVTSAQKNPTAFYLCASTWTGSAGNTIYFGEGSWLTVV.

The chain is built from TRBV6-6 and TRBJ2-3; maybe TRBD1 (6 bases). V gave up 0 bases and J gave up 8 bases, with 15 bases separating them. The CDR3 spans 15 residues. The germline V gene has CDR1 MNHNY and CDR2 SVGAGI (reference sequence). The CDR3 reads CASSYSDGGGVTQYF. As DNA, the CDR3 is TGTGCCAGCAGTTACTCCGATGGGGGCGGCGTTACGCAGTATTTT.

The chain combines TRBV7-9 with TRBJ2-5, with TRBD2 identical over 7 bases. This CDR3 has 13 amino acids. From germline, CDR1 is SEHNR and CDR2 FQNEAQ (reference sequence). Trimming took 9 bases from V and 2 from J; bases not matched to a gene: 6. The CDR3 sequence: CASLAGDQETQYF. The CDR3 region has the DNA TGTGCCAGTTTGGCGGGAGATCAAGAGACCCAGTACTTC.

The gene calls are TRBV27 and TRBJ2-3; 8 bases map to TRBD1. The CDR3 consists of 13 residues. Trimming at V came to 8 bases and at J to 6 bases, leaving 7 bases not matched to a gene. CDR1 and CDR2 (germline): MNHEY, SMNVEV (reference sequence). As DNA, the CDR3 is TGTGCCAGCTCTGGACAGGGAACCGATACGCAGTATTTT. The encoded protein is CASSGQGTDTQYF.

This clone has just a few counts. The chain carries TRBV6-5 and TRBJ1-5; TRBD1 matches at 7 bases. CDR1 and CDR2 from the germline V gene are MNHEY and SVGAGI. V shed 6 bases and J 1 base; nucleotides not matched to a gene: 6. The CDR3 has 15 amino acids. For the CDR3, the DNA is TGTGCCAGCAGCCTGACGACAGGGAGCAATCAGCCCCAGCATTTT. This translates into CASSLTTGSNQPQHF.

The rearrangement uses TRBV6-4 and TRBJ1-1; D gene uncertain. Per germline, CDR1 MRHNA and CDR2 SNTAGT. The CDR3 is 14 residues long. Trimming removed 3 bases at V and 0 bases at J, with 8 bases between. CDR3 nucleotides: TGTGCCAGCAGTGAAACCTATGTGAACACTGAAGCTTTCTTT. Its protein is CASSETYVNTEAFF.

The rearrangement joins TRBV27 to TRBJ2-5; D is unresolved. Germline V gene lookup returns CDR1 MNHEY and CDR2 SMNVEV (reference sequence). Trimming stripped 3 bases from V and 4 bases from J, with 9 bases between. CDR3 length: 13 amino acids. CDR3 bases: TGTGCCAGCAGTTTGGTGGCAGGAGAGACCCAGTACTTC. It is translated as CASSLVAGETQYF.

The chain uses TRBV5-1 and TRBJ2-5, with D unclear. CDR3 length: 14 residues. V gave up 2 bases and J gave up 4 bases, with 12 bases separating them. Per the germline V gene, CDR1 is SGHRS and CDR2 is YFSETQ. This CDR3 is CASSFGSAPETQYF. The CDR3 DNA sequence: TGCGCCAGCAGCTTTGGCTCCGCTCCAGAGACCCAGTACTTC.

The chain joins TRBV2 to TRBJ1-3; a possible D gene is TRBD1 (6 bases). Germline CDR1 is SNHLY and CDR2 is FYNNEI. V lost 6 bases, J lost 0 bases, and 18 bases lay in between. This CDR3 spans 17 amino acids. In DNA, the CDR3 is TGTGCCAGCAGAGGACAGTTCCGACTTATCTCTGGAAACACCATATATTTT. This codes for CASRGQFRLISGNTIYF.

J is TRBJ2-1 and V is TRBV5-4; 7 bases map to TRBD1. The V gene end was trimmed by 6 bases and the J gene end by 8 bases; junction bases not matched to a gene: 17. This CDR3 contains 16 residues. The germline V gene has CDR1 SGHNT and CDR2 YYREEE (reference sequence). CDR3 sequence reads: CASTPRSTGSVHEQFF. The CDR3 nucleotides read TGTGCCAGCACCCCGCGGTCGACAGGGTCAGTACATGAGCAGTTCTTC.